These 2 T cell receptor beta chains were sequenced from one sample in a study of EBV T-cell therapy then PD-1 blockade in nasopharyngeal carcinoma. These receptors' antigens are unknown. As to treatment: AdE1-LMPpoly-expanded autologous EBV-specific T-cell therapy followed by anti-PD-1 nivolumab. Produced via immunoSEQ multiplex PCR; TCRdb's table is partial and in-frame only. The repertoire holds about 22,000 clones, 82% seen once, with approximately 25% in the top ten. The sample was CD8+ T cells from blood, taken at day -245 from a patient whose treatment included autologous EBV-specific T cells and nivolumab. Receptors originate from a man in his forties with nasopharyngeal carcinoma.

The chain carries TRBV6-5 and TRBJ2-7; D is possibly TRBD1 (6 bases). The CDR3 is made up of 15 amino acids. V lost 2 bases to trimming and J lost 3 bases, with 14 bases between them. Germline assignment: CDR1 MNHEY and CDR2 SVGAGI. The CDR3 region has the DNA TGTGCCAGCAGTTACGGATCAGGGGCCCTCTACGAGCAGTACTTC. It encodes CASSYGSGALYEQYF.

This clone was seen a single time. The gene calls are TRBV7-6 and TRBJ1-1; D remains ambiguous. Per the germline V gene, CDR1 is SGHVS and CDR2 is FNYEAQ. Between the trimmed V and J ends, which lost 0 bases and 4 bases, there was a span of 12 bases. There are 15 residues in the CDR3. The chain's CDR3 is CASSLAPLKGTEAFF. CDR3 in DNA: TGTGCCAGCAGCTTAGCCCCTCTTAAGGGCACTGAAGCTTTCTTT. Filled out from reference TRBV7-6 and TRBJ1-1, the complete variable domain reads GAGVSQSPRYKVTKRGQDVALRCDPISGHVSLYWYRQALGQGPEFLTYFNYEAQQDKSGLPNDRFSAERPEGSISTLTIQRTEQRDSAMYRCASSLAPLKGTEAFFGQGTRLTVV.